This TCR beta chain was recorded in a study of T cells after yellow fever vaccination. TCRdb re-called the 5' RACE reads through MiXCR, storing one row per CDR3 protein. This table holds more than 90,000 distinct CDR3 sequences, around 7.2% found once. This clonotype was recorded at least ten times. Its antigen is unidentified. Trimming pared 3 bases from V and 2 bases from J, leaving 7 bases between. This CDR3 has 12 residues. Germline V gene sequence: CDR1 DFQATT, CDR2 SNEGSKA (reference sequence). Overall study findings and caveats: A weaker but faster secondary response was observed, peaking on day 5 versus 15. Among all clonotypes, a small share was observed in both CD4 and CD8 compartments. Any FACS-sorted repertoire could hold abundant clonotypes that contaminate it from the bulk population. Post-booster repertoires again held most primary-vaccination clones (roughly 95% CD4, roughly 88% CD8).

Specimen: CD4+ T cells sorted from PBMCs, collected 45 days after the first yellow fever vaccination. This chain connects TRBV20-1 to TRBJ1-1, with a weak D call TRBD1 (5 bases). This sequence originates from a man younger than 35 who received the YFV17D yellow fever vaccine. In nucleotides, the CDR3 is TGCAGTGCTAGGGGGGAAAACACTGAAGCTTTCTTT. Its translation: CSARGENTEAFF.